The 3 T cell receptor beta chains below were found in one sample sequenced in a study of tumor and adjacent non-tumor tissue in lung cancer. This sample's RNA came from whole unsorted tissue. A modified ARM-PCR protocol with three rounds of nested PCR amplified TCRbeta. TCRdb itself ran the multiplex PCR reads through MiXCR, one entry per CDR3 protein. Of 120,000 or so distinct CDR3 sequences in the sample, 66% were seen once. Sequenced: lung tumor tissue. The source is a man aged 25 to 45 with non-small cell lung cancer.

This clonotype came up many times. The gene calls are TRBV28 and TRBJ2-1; TRBD1 is a possible D gene (5 bases). V shed 6 bases and J shed 4 bases, with 10 bases lying between them. This CDR3 has 13 amino acids. CDR1 MDHEN and CDR2 SYDVKM come from the germline V gene. Written as DNA, the CDR3 is TGTGCCAGCAGCACAGGTGTATACAATGAGCAGTTCTTC. It encodes CASSTGVYNEQFF.

About this clonotype itself: This may be a read error, as it is one base from a much larger clone. This chain connects TRBV12-3 or TRBV12-4 to TRBJ2-2; 8 bases map to TRBD1. This CDR3 is 16 amino acids long. The CDR3 protein is CASSYRTGSDPGEPFF. As DNA, the CDR3 is TGTGCCAGCAGCTACAGGACAGGGTCGGACCCCGGGGAGCCGTTTTTT.

Worth noting for this clonotype: One end of the junction fails to match germline, which may point to a read error. CDR3 sequence (DNA): TGTACCAGCACCGCCGTGGAACCGAACACTGAAGCTTTCTTT. It encodes CTSTAVEPNTEAFF. The V gene is TRBV6-2 or TRBV6-3, the J gene TRBJ1-1, with D uncertain. CDR1 is MNHEY and CDR2 is SVGEGT in the germline V gene. This CDR3 contains 14 residues.